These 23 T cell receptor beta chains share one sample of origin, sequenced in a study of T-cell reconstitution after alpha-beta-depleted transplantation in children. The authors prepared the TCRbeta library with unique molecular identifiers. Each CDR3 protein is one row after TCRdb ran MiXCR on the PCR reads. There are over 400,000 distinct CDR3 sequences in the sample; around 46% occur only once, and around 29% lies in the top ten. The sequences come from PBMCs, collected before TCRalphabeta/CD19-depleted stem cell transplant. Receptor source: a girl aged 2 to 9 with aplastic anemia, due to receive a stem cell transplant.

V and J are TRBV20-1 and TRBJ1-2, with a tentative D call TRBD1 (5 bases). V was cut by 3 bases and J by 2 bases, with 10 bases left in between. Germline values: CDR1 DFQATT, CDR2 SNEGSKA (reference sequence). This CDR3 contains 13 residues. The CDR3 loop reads CSARGDANYGYTF. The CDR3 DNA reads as TGCAGTGCTAGGGGGGACGCCAACTATGGCTACACCTTC.

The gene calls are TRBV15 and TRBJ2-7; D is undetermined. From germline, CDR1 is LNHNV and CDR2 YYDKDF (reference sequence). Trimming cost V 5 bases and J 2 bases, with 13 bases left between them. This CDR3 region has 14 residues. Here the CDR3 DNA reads TGTGCCACCAGCCCGCCTTCCGCCCCCTACGAGCAGTACTTC. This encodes CATSPPSAPYEQYF.

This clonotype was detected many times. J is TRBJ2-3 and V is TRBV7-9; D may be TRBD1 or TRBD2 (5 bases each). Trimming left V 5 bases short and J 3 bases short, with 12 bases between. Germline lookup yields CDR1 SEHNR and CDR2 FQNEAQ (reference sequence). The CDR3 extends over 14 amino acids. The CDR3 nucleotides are TGTGCCAGCAGCGCATGGGACCAGACAGATACGCAGTATTTT. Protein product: CASSAWDQTDTQYF.

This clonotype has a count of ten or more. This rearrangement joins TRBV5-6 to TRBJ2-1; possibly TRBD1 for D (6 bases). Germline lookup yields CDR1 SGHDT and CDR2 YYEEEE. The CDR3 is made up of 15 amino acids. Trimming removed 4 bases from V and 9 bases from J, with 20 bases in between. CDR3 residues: CASSPDRRLSGEQFF. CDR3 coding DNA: TGTGCCAGCAGCCCTGACAGGAGGCTTTCAGGTGAGCAGTTCTTC.

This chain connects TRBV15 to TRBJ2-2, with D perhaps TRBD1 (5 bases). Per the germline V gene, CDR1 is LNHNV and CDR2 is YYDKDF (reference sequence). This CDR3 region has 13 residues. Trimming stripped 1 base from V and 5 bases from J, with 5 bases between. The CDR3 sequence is CATSRAGTGELFF. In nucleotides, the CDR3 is TGTGCCACCAGCAGAGCAGGGACCGGGGAGCTGTTTTTT.

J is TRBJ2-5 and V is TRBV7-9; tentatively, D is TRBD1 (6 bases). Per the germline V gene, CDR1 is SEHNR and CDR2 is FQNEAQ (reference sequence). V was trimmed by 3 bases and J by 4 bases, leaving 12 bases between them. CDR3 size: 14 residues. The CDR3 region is CASSFQGLGETQYF. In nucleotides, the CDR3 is TGTGCCAGCAGCTTTCAGGGGTTGGGAGAGACCCAGTACTTC.

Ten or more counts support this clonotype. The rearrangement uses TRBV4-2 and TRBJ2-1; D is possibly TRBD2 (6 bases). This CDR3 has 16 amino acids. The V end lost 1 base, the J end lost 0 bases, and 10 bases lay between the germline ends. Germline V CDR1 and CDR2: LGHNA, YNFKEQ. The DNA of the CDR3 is TGTGCCAGCAGCCAAGGGGGGGAGAGCTCCTACAATGAGCAGTTCTTC. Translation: CASSQGGESSYNEQFF.

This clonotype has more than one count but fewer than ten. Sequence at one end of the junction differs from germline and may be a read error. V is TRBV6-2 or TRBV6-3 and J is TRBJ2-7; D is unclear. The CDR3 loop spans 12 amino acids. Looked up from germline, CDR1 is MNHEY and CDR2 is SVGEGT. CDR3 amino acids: CASSYSVAPFDF. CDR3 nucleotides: TGTGCCAGCAGTTACTCGGTGGCGCCCTTTGACTTC.

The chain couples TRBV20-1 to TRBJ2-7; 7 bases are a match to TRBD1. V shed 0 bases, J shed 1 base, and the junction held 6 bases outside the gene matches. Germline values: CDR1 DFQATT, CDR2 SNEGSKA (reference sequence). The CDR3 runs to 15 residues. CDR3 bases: TGCAGTGCTAGAGATTGGGCAGGGGGATCCTACGAGCAGTACTTC. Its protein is CSARDWAGGSYEQYF.

CDR3: CASSLGGIAETDTQYF. CDR3 sequence (DNA): TGTGCCAGCAGCCTAGGGGGGATAGCGGAAACAGATACGCAGTATTTT. The chain joins TRBV7-9 to TRBJ2-3; tentatively, D is TRBD1 or TRBD2 (6 bases each). Germline V gene data show CDR1 as SEHNR and CDR2 as FQNEAQ (reference sequence). The CDR3 is 16 residues long. Trimming pared 5 bases from V and 3 bases from J, leaving 18 bases between. The whole variable domain, filled in from reference TRBV7-9 and TRBJ2-3, reads DTGVSQNPRHKITKRGQNVTFRCDPISEHNRLYWYRQTLGQGPEFLTYFQNEAQLEKSRLLSDRFSAERPKGSFSTLEIQRTEQGDSAMYLCASSLGGIAETDTQYFGPGTRLTVL.

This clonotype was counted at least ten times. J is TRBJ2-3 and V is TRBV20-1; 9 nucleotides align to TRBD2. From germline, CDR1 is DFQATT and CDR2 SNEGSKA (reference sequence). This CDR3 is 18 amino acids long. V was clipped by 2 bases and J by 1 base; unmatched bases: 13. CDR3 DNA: TGCAGTGCTAGAAGGGGACTAGCTCTAGCCGCCCGCACAGATACGCAGTATTTT. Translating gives CSARRGLALAARTDTQYF.

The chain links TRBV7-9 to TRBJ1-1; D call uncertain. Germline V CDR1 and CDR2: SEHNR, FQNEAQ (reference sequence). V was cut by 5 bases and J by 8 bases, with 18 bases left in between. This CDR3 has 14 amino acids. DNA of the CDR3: TGTGCCAGCAGCCTCTTAGTGGCCCCAAGGGAAGCTTTCTTT. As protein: CASSLLVAPREAFF.

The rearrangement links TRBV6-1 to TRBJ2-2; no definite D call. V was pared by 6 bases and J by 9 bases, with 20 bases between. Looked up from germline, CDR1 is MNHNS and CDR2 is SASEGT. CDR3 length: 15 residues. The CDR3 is CASSPRMALVWELFF. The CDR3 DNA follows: TGTGCCAGCAGCCCCCGGATGGCCCTAGTGTGGGAGCTGTTTTTT.

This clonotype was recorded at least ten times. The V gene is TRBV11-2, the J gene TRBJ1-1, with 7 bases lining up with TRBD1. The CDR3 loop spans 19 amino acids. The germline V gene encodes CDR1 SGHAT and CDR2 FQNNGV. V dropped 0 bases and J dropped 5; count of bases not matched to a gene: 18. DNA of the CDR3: TGTGCCAGCAGCTTAGACCGGAGGGGCGTGACAGGGAGGAGAACTGAAGCTTTCTTT. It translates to CASSLDRRGVTGRRTEAFF. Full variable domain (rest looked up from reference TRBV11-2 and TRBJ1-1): EAGVAQSPRYKIIEKRQSVAFWCNPISGHATLYWYQQILGQGPKLLIQFQNNGVVDDSQLPKDRFSAERLKGVDSTLKIQPAKLEDSAVYLCASSLDRRGVTGRRTEAFFGQGTRLTVV.

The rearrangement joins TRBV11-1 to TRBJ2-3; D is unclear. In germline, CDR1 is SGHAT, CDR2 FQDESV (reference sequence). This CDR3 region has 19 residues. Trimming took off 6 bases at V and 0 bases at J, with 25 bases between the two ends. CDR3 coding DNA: TGTGCCAGCAGGCCCACAGCACTGGCTTCCCCGACTAGCACAGATACGCAGTATTTT. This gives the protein CASRPTALASPTSTDTQYF.

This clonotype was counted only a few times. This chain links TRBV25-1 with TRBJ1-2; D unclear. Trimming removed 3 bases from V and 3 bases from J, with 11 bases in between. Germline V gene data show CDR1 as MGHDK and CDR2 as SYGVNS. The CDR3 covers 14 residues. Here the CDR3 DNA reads TGTGCCAGCAGTGACCTAATCGAGGACTATGGCTACACCTTC. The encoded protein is CASSDLIEDYGYTF.

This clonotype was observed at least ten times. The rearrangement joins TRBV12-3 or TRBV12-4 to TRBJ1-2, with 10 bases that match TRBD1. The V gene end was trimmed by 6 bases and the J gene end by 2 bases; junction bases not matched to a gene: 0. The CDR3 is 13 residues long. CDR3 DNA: TGTGCCAGCAGGGGACAGGGGAACTATGGCTACACCTTC. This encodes CASRGQGNYGYTF.

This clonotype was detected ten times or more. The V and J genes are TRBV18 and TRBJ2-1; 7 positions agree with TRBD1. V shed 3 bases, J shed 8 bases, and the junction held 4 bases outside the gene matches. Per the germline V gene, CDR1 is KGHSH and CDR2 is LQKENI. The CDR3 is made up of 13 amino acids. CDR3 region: CASSPQTGDEQFF. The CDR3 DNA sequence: TGTGCCAGCTCACCCCAAACAGGGGATGAGCAGTTCTTC.

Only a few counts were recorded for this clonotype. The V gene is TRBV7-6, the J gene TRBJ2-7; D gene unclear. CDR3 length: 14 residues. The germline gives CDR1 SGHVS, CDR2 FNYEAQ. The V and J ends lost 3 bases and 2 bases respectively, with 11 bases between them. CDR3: CASSFTDSTYEQYF. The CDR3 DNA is TGTGCCAGCAGCTTTACGGATTCGACCTACGAGCAGTACTTC.

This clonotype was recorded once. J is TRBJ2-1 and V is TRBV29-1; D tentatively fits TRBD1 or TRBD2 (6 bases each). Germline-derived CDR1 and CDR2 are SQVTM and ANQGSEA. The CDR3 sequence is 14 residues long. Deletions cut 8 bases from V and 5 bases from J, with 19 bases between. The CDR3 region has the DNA TGCAGCCCCTGGGGGGCCGCCCCGGACAATGAGCAGTTCTTC. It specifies CSPWGAAPDNEQFF.

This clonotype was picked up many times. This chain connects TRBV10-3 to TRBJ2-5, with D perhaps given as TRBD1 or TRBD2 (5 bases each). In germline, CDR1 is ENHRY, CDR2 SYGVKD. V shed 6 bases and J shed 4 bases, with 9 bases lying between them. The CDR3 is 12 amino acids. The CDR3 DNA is TGTGCCATCAGCCGGGACGGAGAGACCCAGTACTTC. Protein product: CAISRDGETQYF.

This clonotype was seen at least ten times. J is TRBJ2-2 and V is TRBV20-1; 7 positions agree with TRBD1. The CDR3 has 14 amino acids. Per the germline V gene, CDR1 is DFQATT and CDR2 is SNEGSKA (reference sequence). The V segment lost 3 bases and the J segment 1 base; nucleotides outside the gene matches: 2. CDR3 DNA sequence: TGCAGTGCTAGCGACAGGGTGAACACCGGGGAGCTGTTTTTT. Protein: CSASDRVNTGELFF.

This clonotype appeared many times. CDR3 loop: CASSLRRAMAGANVLTF. For the CDR3, the DNA is TGTGCCAGCAGTTTGCGACGGGCAATGGCTGGGGCCAACGTCCTGACTTTC. The gene calls are TRBV27 and TRBJ2-6, with no clear D. The V gene lost 3 bases and the J gene lost 2 bases, with 14 bases spanning the gap. Germline CDR1 is MNHEY and CDR2 is SMNVEV (reference sequence). CDR3 length equals 17 residues.